This T cell receptor (beta chain) stems from a study of metastatic and nonmetastatic thyroid tumors. TCRdb re-called clones from the PCR reads using MiXCR. The table shows under 20,000 clones, with about 35% occurring only once. Germline V gives CDR1 SGHTS, CDR2 YDEGEE. The CDR3 sequence is 13 residues long. With 4 bases removed from V and 0 bases from J, the gap between germline ends came to 5 bases. Patients were all untreated before their thyroid surgery. This TCR derives from a male donor with papillary thyroid cancer or a benign thyroid nodule (not recorded which). Some clones in this sample may be carry-over from other donors' samples. Sequenced: tumor tissue. V gene TRBV5-8 combines with J gene TRBJ1-3, with D unclear. As DNA, the CDR3 is TGTGCCAGCAGCCTCCACTCTGGAAACACCATATATTTT. Protein sequence: CASSLHSGNTIYF.